The next 16 T cell receptor beta chains were all read from a single sample in a study of CD8 T cells in Susac syndrome. About 0.5 to 1 ug RNA was reverse transcribed with random hexamers. TCRdb used MiXCR to reprocess the immunoSEQ multiplex PCR reads, holding one entry per CDR3 protein. The sample lists approximately 300,000 distinct CDR3 sequences; around nine tenths were seen once. The sample was CD8+ T cells from PBMCs. Source of these receptors: a human donor with multiple sclerosis.

The chain couples TRBV12-3 or TRBV12-4 to TRBJ2-7; tentative D call: TRBD2 (5 bases). The ends were cut back, 0 bases at V and 0 bases at J, with 9 bases in the middle. The CDR3 extends over 15 amino acids. DNA of the CDR3: TGTGCCAGCAGTTTAGCCGGGATCTCCTCCTACGAGCAGTACTTC. Translation: CASSLAGISSYEQYF.

The sample holds one count of this clonotype. The V call is TRBV21-1, the J call TRBJ2-3; the tabulated D call, TRBD2, remains unverified against the DNA. TRBV21-1 is given as a pseudogene. This CDR3 spans 16 amino acids. CDR3 sequence (DNA): TGTGCCAGCAGCGCCCCCGAGACTAGCGGCACAGATACGCAGTATTTT. Amino acids: CASSAPETSGTDTQYF.

CDR3 DNA: TGTGCCAGCAGCCGAGAAGTACTAGCGGGAGTTGATGAGCAGTTCTTC. Its protein is CASSREVLAGVDEQFF. The chain has TRBV3-1 and TRBJ2-1; 11 bases fit TRBD2. CDR1 and CDR2 from the germline V gene are LGHDT and YNNKEL (reference sequence). The CDR3 extends over 16 amino acids. With V trimmed by 4 bases and J by 8 bases, 10 bases remained unmatched.

This chain uses TRBV12-3 or TRBV12-4 with TRBJ2-1; D is possibly TRBD1 (5 bases). This CDR3 comprises 16 residues. The ends were cut back, 6 bases at V and 2 bases at J, with 17 bases in the middle. The DNA for the CDR3 is TGTGCCAGCAGCCCGCTACAGGACCCCACCTACAATGAGCAGTTCTTC. Translated, it gives CASSPLQDPTYNEQFF.

The CDR3: CASSYSIAGETQYF. CDR3 DNA: TGTGCCAGCAGTTACTCTATTGCCGGAGAGACCCAGTACTTC. This chain joins TRBV6-5 and TRBJ2-5; D is ambiguous. Germline V CDR1 and CDR2: MNHEY, SVGAGI. V dropped 0 bases and J dropped 4 bases, with 9 bases sitting between them. The CDR3 covers 14 residues.

The V call is TRBV19, the J call TRBJ2-3; D is unclear. Trimming pared 3 bases from V and 5 bases from J, leaving 3 bases between. The CDR3 totals 11 residues. Germline CDR1 LNHDA, CDR2 SQIVND (reference sequence). This CDR3 is CASSMQDTQYF. CDR3 nucleotides: TGTGCCAGTAGTATGCAAGATACGCAGTATTTT.

V gene TRBV27 combines with J gene TRBJ1-1; no clear D gene. Trimming cost V 8 bases and J 2 bases, with 9 bases left between them. The CDR3 runs 12 residues. From germline, CDR1 is MNHEY and CDR2 SMNVEV (reference sequence). CDR3 protein: CASGLPNTEAFF. The CDR3 nucleotides are TGTGCCAGCGGTCTCCCTAACACTGAAGCTTTCTTT.

J is TRBJ2-2 and V is TRBV29-1; D is uncertain. The CDR3 consists of 12 residues. In germline, CDR1 is SQVTM, CDR2 ANQGSEA. V was cut by 4 bases and J by 6 bases, with 9 bases left in between. CDR3 DNA sequence: TGCAGCGTTGTTGATGGGGCCGGGGAGCTGTTTTTT. Its protein is CSVVDGAGELFF.

The chain uses TRBV6-2 or TRBV6-3 and TRBJ1-2; D is undetermined. Trimming took off 6 bases at V and 2 bases at J, with 7 bases between the two ends. The CDR3 consists of 12 residues. Per the germline V gene, CDR1 is MNHEY and CDR2 is SVGEGT. CDR3 amino acids: CASSSGNYGYTF. CDR3 DNA: TGTGCCAGCAGCTCGGGGAACTATGGCTACACCTTC.

The J gene is TRBJ2-7, the V gene TRBV11-1; D gene uncertain. The germline V gene has CDR1 SGHAT and CDR2 FQDESV (reference sequence). The CDR3 extends over 14 amino acids. The V end lost 1 base, the J end lost 6 bases, and 13 bases lay between the germline ends. This CDR3 is CASSLETPLGEQYF. The CDR3 DNA reads TGTGCCAGCAGCTTAGAGACCCCCCTGGGCGAGCAGTACTTC.

This chain connects TRBV6-5 to TRBJ2-1, with D perhaps given as TRBD1 or TRBD2 (5 bases each). V shed 6 bases and J shed 5 bases, with 11 bases lying between them. This CDR3 is built from 13 residues. CDR1 and CDR2 (germline): MNHEY, SVGAGI. CDR3 nucleotides: TGTGCCAGCAGACGGGACGTAGACAATGAGCAGTTCTTC. Encoded protein: CASRRDVDNEQFF.

This clonotype was found once. The chain employs TRBV5-8 and TRBJ1-1; D gene uncertain. The V end lost 4 bases, the J end lost 1 base, and 11 bases lay between the germline ends. In germline, CDR1 is SGHTS, CDR2 YDEGEE. This CDR3 is 14 amino acids long. CDR3 DNA sequence: TGTGCCAGCAGCCCGGAGCCGGGGAACACTGAAGCTTTCTTT. This translates into CASSPEPGNTEAFF.

This sequence joins TRBV27 and TRBJ2-1; 13 bases map to TRBD2. Germline V lookup: CDR1 MNHEY, CDR2 SMNVEV (reference sequence). The CDR3 runs to 15 residues. Trimming took 6 bases from V and 15 from J; bases not matched to a gene: 14. CDR3 in DNA: TGTGCCAGCAGCATACTAGCGGGAGGGCCAGAGTTTACGTTCTTC. Translating it yields CASSILAGGPEFTFF.

This chain uses TRBV7-8 with TRBJ2-4, with TRBD2 matching 16 bases. The V gene end was trimmed by 1 base and the J gene end by 3 bases; junction bases not matched to a gene: 12. Germline V lookup: CDR1 SGHVS, CDR2 FQNEAQ. This CDR3 comprises 21 residues. CDR3 DNA: TGTGCCAGCAGCTTAGGCCACCGGGGACTAGCGGGGGGGCCTGGCAAAAACATTCAGTACTTC. It specifies CASSLGHRGLAGGPGKNIQYF.

J is TRBJ2-1 and V is TRBV27, with D uncertain. CDR1 is MNHEY, CDR2 SMNVEV, per germline (reference sequence). There are 13 residues in the CDR3. The V end was cut by 2 bases, the J end by 5 bases, with 7 bases between. In DNA, the CDR3 is TGTGCCAGCAGTTTAGATACCAACAATGAGCAGTTCTTC. This encodes CASSLDTNNEQFF.

V usage is TRBV15 and J usage is TRBJ2-3; TRBD1 or TRBD2 may be the D gene (6 bases each). Germline CDR1 is LNHNV and CDR2 is YYDKDF (reference sequence). The CDR3 has 16 residues. V lost 5 bases to trimming and J lost 2 bases, with 17 bases between them. The CDR3 nucleotides read TGTGCCACCAGCGGGGGCCGGGACTCGAACACAGATACGCAGTATTTT. Protein: CATSGGRDSNTDTQYF.